Listed here are 10 T cell receptor beta chains from one sample, sequenced in a study of blood T cell repertoires in COVID-19. Profiled with immunoSEQ multiplex PCR; TCRdb holds only in-frame clones, not every one. In the table there are tens of thousands of clones, under 90% of which are singletons. The sequencing sample was made of peripheral blood. All receptors come from a man between 50 and 59 years old with acute or convalescent COVID-19.

This clone was found a few times. The CDR3 spells CSVAGQGIAGNTIYF. The CDR3 DNA follows: TGCAGCGTCGCTGGACAGGGCATCGCTGGAAACACCATATATTTT. V is TRBV29-1 and J is TRBJ1-3; TRBD1 aligns across 8 bases. The CDR3 is made up of 15 amino acids. Looked up from germline, CDR1 is SQVTM and CDR2 is ANQGSEA. The V and J ends lost 6 bases and 2 bases, in that order; junction bases with no gene match: 9.

The V and J genes are TRBV9 and TRBJ2-5; maybe TRBD1 (6 bases). Germline lookup yields CDR1 SGDLS and CDR2 YYNGEE. Trimming pared 1 base from V and 4 bases from J, leaving 8 bases between. This CDR3 region has 13 residues. The CDR3 loop reads CASSVLDRETQYF. CDR3 in DNA: TGTGCCAGCAGCGTACTGGACAGAGAGACCCAGTACTTC.

V and J are TRBV9 and TRBJ1-6, with D tentatively TRBD1 (5 bases). Germline CDR1 and CDR2: SGDLS and YYNGEE. CDR3 size: 15 residues. Trimming shortened V by 6 bases and J by 7 bases, and 17 bases separated the two germline ends. CDR3 in DNA: TGTGCCAGCAACCAAGCCGGGCAGGGAAATTCACCCCTCCACTTT. It encodes CASNQAGQGNSPLHF.

CDR3: CASSRDRGLQETQYF. CDR3 DNA sequence: TGTGCCAGCAGCAGGGACAGGGGGCTTCAAGAGACCCAGTACTTC. The chain combines TRBV2 with TRBJ2-5; 12 positions match TRBD1. The CDR3 runs to 15 residues. The J segment lost 2 bases and the V segment lost 6 bases, leaving 4 bases of the junction unmatched. The germline V gene encodes CDR1 SNHLY and CDR2 FYNNEI.

This rearrangement joins TRBV4-1 to TRBJ1-6; D not certain. CDR1 and CDR2 (germline): MGHRA, YSYEKL. V was clipped by 0 bases and J by 10 bases, with 13 bases between them. This CDR3 contains 15 residues. CDR3 coding DNA: TGCGCCAGCAGCCAAGAAGAGACTCCTGAGTCACCCCTCCACTTT. It specifies CASSQEETPESPLHF.

The chain links TRBV10-3 to TRBJ2-3; D gene uncertain. V was trimmed by 2 bases and J by 8 bases, leaving 8 bases between them. Germline loops: CDR1 ENHRY, CDR2 SYGVKD. The CDR3 has 12 residues. The DNA of the CDR3 is TGTGCCATCAGTGAGAATAGCCCTACGCAGTATTTT. Protein sequence: CAISENSPTQYF.

The chain employs TRBV16 and TRBJ1-4; 8 bases agree with TRBD1. Germline values: CDR1 KGHSY, CDR2 FQNENV. Unmatched junction bases numbered 12, after V lost 3 bases and J lost 6 bases. The CDR3 sequence is 17 residues long. In DNA, the CDR3 is TGTGCCAGCAGCCACACACCAAGACAGGGGTATGATGAAAAACTGTTTTTT. Protein: CASSHTPRQGYDEKLFF. The entire variable domain, with the rest obtained from reference TRBV16 and TRBJ1-4, is as follows: GEEVAQTPKHLVRGEGQKAKLYCAPIKGHSYVFWYQQVLKNEFKFLISFQNENVFDETGMPKERFSAKCLPNSPCSLEIQATKLEDSAVYFCASSHTPRQGYDEKLFFGSGTQLSVL.

The rearrangement joins TRBV9 to TRBJ1-2; 9 bases fit TRBD1. This CDR3 has 15 residues. Looked up from germline, CDR1 is SGDLS and CDR2 is YYNGEE. V shed 3 bases and J 4 bases; nucleotides not matched to a gene: 7. The CDR3 protein is CASSATRDRAYGYTF. The CDR3 DNA is TGTGCCAGCAGCGCTACCCGGGACAGGGCCTATGGCTACACCTTC.

The chain couples TRBV27 to TRBJ2-1; 9 bases align to TRBD2. This CDR3 is 17 amino acids long. Trimming took 10 bases from V and 5 from J; bases not matched to a gene: 18. In germline, CDR1 is MNHEY, CDR2 SMNVEV (reference sequence). The CDR3 region has the DNA TGTGCCACCAGCGGGGGGAGAGGGTTAGCGGGAAACAATGAGCAGTTCTTC. Translation: CATSGGRGLAGNNEQFF.

This clone came up a few times. The CDR3 nucleotides read TGCAGCGTTGAAACCTGGACAGGGCACTATGGCTACACCTTC. It encodes CSVETWTGHYGYTF. This chain uses TRBV29-1 with TRBJ1-2; TRBD1 agrees at 8 bases. The CDR3 consists of 14 residues. Germline V gene data show CDR1 as SQVTM and CDR2 as ANQGSEA. V lost 2 bases and J lost 3; bases outside the gene matches: 5.